This T cell receptor (beta chain) was found in a study of T cell repertoires in cytomegalovirus infection. Study overall: Signatures in public TCR beta sequences pointed to both CMV infection and matching HLA type. Findings and caveats of the study: The response measured ex vivo was dominated by TCR beta clonotypes (HLA-C-restricted and CMV-specific).

This clonotype appeared a few times. Its specificity is unknown. TCRdb reprocessed the reads with MiXCR, giving one entry per CDR3 protein. The sample lists hundreds of thousands of distinct CDR3 sequences; around 35% were seen once. Germline CDR1 and CDR2: MNHEY and SVGEGT. The ends lost 6 bases at V and 0 bases at J; junction bases unmatched: 15. This CDR3 has 18 residues. The sequence was collected from a human donor in good health (CMV status not recorded). Some clones in this sample may be carry-over from other donors' samples. This specimen was cultured PBMCs, taken from culture after CMV antigen stimulation. The J gene is TRBJ2-7, the V gene TRBV6-2 or TRBV6-3; 9 bases fit TRBD2. Here the CDR3 reads CASRESTGLARSSYEQYF. The CDR3 DNA is TGTGCCAGCAGGGAAAGCACCGGACTAGCGCGGAGCTCCTACGAGCAGTACTTC.